This T cell receptor beta chain was retrieved from a study of cytomegalovirus exposure and HLA in healthy donors. Study-level results: The study designated 150 or so TCR beta chains cytomegalovirus-associated. Later on, a genetic analysis was performed. It linked a missense variant in DCLRE1C with V- and J-gene trimming of TCR beta. A previous analysis found most TCR beta V segments productive roughly 87% or roughly 30% of the time.

The PCR ran on 60 Vbeta and 13 Jbeta primers. The protocol was immunoSEQ multiplex PCR, while the TCRdb copy is restricted to in-frame clones and leaves out a portion. The sample gives roughly 200,000 clones, 10% to 15% of which show up once; 7.5% to 10% is in the top ten. As to this clone: The target antigen is unknown.

V lost 11 bases and J 8 bases, leaving 15 bases between the germline ends. The CDR3 is 11 residues long. CDR1 MNHNS and CDR2 SASEGT come from the germline V gene. The gene calls are TRBV6-1 and TRBJ1-2, with D uncertain. Sequencing input: PBMCs. This clonotype was obtained from a man in his forties or fifties in good health and CMV-seropositive. The CDR3 sequence: CAGRRAGGYTF. The CDR3 DNA follows: TGTGCCGGACGACGGGCGGGAGGCTACACCTTC.